The 23 T cell receptor beta chains in this list originate from one sample, sequenced in a study of cytomegalovirus exposure and HLA in healthy donors. The PCR employed 60 Vbeta primers together with 13 Jbeta primers. Assay: immunoSEQ multiplex PCR; the TCRdb copy retains only in-frame clones and omits some. The profile shows around 250,000 clones, around nine tenths of them singletons. Sequences were obtained from PBMCs. These receptors all come from a girl aged 2 to 9 in good health and CMV-seronegative.

Of note for this clone: Its ends do not fully match the called genes, so a read error is possible. The J gene is TRBJ2-5, the V gene TRBV7-9; 9 bases match TRBD2. CDR1 is SEHNR, CDR2 FQNEAQ, per germline (reference sequence). The CDR3 extends over 15 amino acids. CDR3 protein: CSSSWPASGEETQYF. The CDR3 nucleotides read TGTTCCAGCAGCTGGCCGGCTAGCGGGGAAGAGACCCAGTACTTC.

J is TRBJ1-1 and V is TRBV5-1; tentative D call: TRBD1 (6 bases). Germline V gene sequence: CDR1 SGHRS, CDR2 YFSETQ. The CDR3 sequence is 15 residues long. Trimming removed 0 bases from V and 2 bases from J, with 11 bases in between. The CDR3 loop reads CASSLVAGVNTEAFF. The CDR3 DNA is TGCGCCAGCAGCTTGGTGGCAGGGGTTAACACTGAAGCTTTCTTT.

V is TRBV7-2 and J is TRBJ2-7; 7 positions match TRBD1. From germline, CDR1 is SGHTA and CDR2 FQGNSA. This CDR3 has 15 residues. Losses at the gene ends were 4 bases for V and 3 bases for J; bases not matched to a gene: 9. CDR3 sequence: CASSWGTVIGYEQYF. The CDR3 DNA reads TGTGCCAGCAGCTGGGGGACAGTTATCGGCTACGAGCAGTACTTC.

This chain links TRBV6-5 with TRBJ1-1; D call uncertain. The CDR3 contains 10 residues. V was cut by 5 bases and J by 13 bases, with 11 bases left in between. CDR1 is MNHEY, CDR2 SVGAGI, per germline. CDR3 loop: CASSMGSDFF. The DNA of the CDR3 is TGTGCCAGCAGTATGGGTAGCGATTTCTTT.

Concerning this clone: Mismatch with germline at one junction end may stem from a read error. V gene TRBV7-7 combines with J gene TRBJ2-1; D not certain. Germline V gene data show CDR1 as SSHAT and CDR2 as FNYEAQ (reference sequence). The CDR3 contains 13 residues. In DNA form, the CDR3 reads TGTGCTAGCAGCTTAGATATGTTCAATGAGCAGTTCTTC. It translates to CASSLDMFNEQFF.

The chain carries TRBV6-1 and TRBJ1-1; 7 bases are a match to TRBD1. Germline-derived CDR1 and CDR2 are MNHNS and SASEGT. Losses at the gene ends were 2 bases for V and 9 bases for J; bases not matched to a gene: 3. The CDR3 covers 12 residues. CDR3 DNA: TGTGCCAGCAGTGAACAGACAGGGCAAGCTTTCTTT. Residues: CASSEQTGQAFF.

The gene calls are TRBV2 and TRBJ2-7; TRBD2 matches 8 bases. The CDR3 totals 14 residues. Trimming removed 6 bases from V and 3 bases from J; junction bases left unmatched: 7. Germline assignment: CDR1 SNHLY and CDR2 FYNNEI. The CDR3, as DNA: TGTGCCAGCAGGGCAACGGGGGGGTACTACGAGCAGTACTTC. Its protein product is CASRATGGYYEQYF.

V usage is TRBV6-5 and J usage is TRBJ2-7; TRBD2 might be the D (6 bases). There are 14 residues in the CDR3. Trimming stripped 3 bases from V and 4 bases from J, with 13 bases between. Germline CDR1 and CDR2: MNHEY and SVGAGI. The CDR3 coding sequence is TGTGCCAGCAGTTATGGTGGGAGCGGGTACGAGCAGTACTTC. It is translated as CASSYGGSGYEQYF.

The chain joins TRBV6-5 to TRBJ1-2; D is undetermined. In germline, CDR1 is MNHEY, CDR2 SVGAGI. The CDR3 extends over 13 amino acids. Trimming stripped 9 bases from V and 7 bases from J, with 18 bases between. The CDR3 protein is CASFTWRVGGYTF. The CDR3 DNA reads TGTGCCAGTTTTACATGGAGGGTTGGTGGCTACACCTTC.

This chain joins TRBV29-1 and TRBJ1-5, with 9 bases identical to TRBD1. The V and J ends lost 4 bases and 4 bases, in that order; junction bases with no gene match: 2. The germline V gene encodes CDR1 SQVTM and CDR2 ANQGSEA. The CDR3 is 13 residues long. The CDR3 coding sequence is TGCAGCGTTGGACAGGGGGAAAATCAGCCCCAGCATTTT. This gives the protein CSVGQGENQPQHF.

The chain links TRBV7-8 to TRBJ2-1; 8 nucleotides line up with TRBD2. The junction had 2 bases not matched to a gene; V was cut back by 1 base and J by 3 bases. CDR3 length: 15 amino acids. CDR1 is SGHVS, CDR2 FQNEAQ, per germline. CDR3 sequence (DNA): TGTGCCAGCAGCTTAGGGAGCGGGGGCTACAATGAGCAGTTCTTC. Encoded protein: CASSLGSGGYNEQFF. The full variable domain, completed using reference TRBV7-8 and TRBJ2-1, is GAGVSQSPRYKVAKRGQDVALRCDPISGHVSLFWYQQALGQGPEFLTYFQNEAQLDKSGLPSDRFFAERPEGSVSTLKIQRTQQEDSAVYLCASSLGSGGYNEQFFGPGTRLTVL.

V and J are TRBV11-2 and TRBJ1-1, with D tentatively TRBD1 (6 bases). CDR1 SGHAT and CDR2 FQNNGV come from the germline V gene. There are 15 residues in the CDR3. V was cut by 1 base and J by 0 bases, with 9 bases left in between. The CDR3 region has the DNA TGTGCCAGCAGCTTAGCTAGGGGGTTGAACACTGAAGCTTTCTTT. Translated: CASSLARGLNTEAFF.

The table lists this clone with a count of one. The CDR3 loop reads CATSRDHHQAGTLPIPEQYF. The CDR3 DNA reads TGTGCCACCAGCAGAGATCATCACCAAGCGGGAACTCTCCCCATTCCCGAGCAGTACTTC. The rearrangement joins TRBV15 to TRBJ2-7, with 7 bases matching TRBD2. Germline V CDR1 and CDR2: LNHNV, YYDKDF (reference sequence). CDR3 length equals 20 residues. The V gene end was trimmed by 0 bases and the J gene end by 6 bases; junction bases not matched to a gene: 23. The entire variable domain, with the rest obtained from reference TRBV15 and TRBJ2-7, is as follows: DAMVIQNPRYQVTQFGKPVTLSCSQTLNHNVMYWYQQKSSQAPKLLFHYYDKDFNNEADTPDNFQSRRPNTSFCFLDIRSPGLGDTAMYLCATSRDHHQAGTLPIPEQYFGPGTRLTVT.

This rearrangement joins TRBV6-4 to TRBJ2-7; possible D gene TRBD1, 6 bases. Germline CDR1 MRHNA, CDR2 SNTAGT. The CDR3 runs to 14 residues. Trimming stripped 6 bases from V and 0 bases from J, with 12 bases between. The chain's CDR3 is CASSIDRFSYEQYF. In nucleotides, the CDR3 is TGTGCCAGCAGCATAGACAGGTTCTCCTACGAGCAGTACTTC.

The V gene is TRBV2, the J gene TRBJ2-7, with TRBD2 as a possible D gene (6 bases). Per the germline V gene, CDR1 is SNHLY and CDR2 is FYNNEI. V was cut by 0 bases and J by 2 bases, with 11 bases left in between. This CDR3 has 15 amino acids. The CDR3 bases are TGTGCCAGCAGTGAAGCTTTTCGGGGGACCTACGAGCAGTACTTC. Translation gives CASSEAFRGTYEQYF.

V and J are TRBV29-1 and TRBJ2-7; TRBD1 matches at 9 bases. Trimming removed 6 bases from V and 7 bases from J; junction bases left unmatched: 10. The CDR3 is 13 amino acids. Germline CDR1 and CDR2: SQVTM and ANQGSEA. The CDR3 protein is CSVKTGGIGEQYF. CDR3 in DNA: TGCAGCGTGAAGACAGGGGGGATTGGGGAGCAGTACTTC.

V is TRBV19 and J is TRBJ2-7; TRBD2 matches 7 bases. Trimming took 5 bases from V and 0 from J; bases not matched to a gene: 7. The V gene's germline CDR1 is LNHDA and CDR2 SQIVND (reference sequence). The CDR3 extends over 15 amino acids. DNA for the CDR3: TGTGCCAGTAGTCTGGCTAGCGGCAGCTCCTACGAGCAGTACTTC. Translating gives CASSLASGSSYEQYF.

V and J are TRBV14 and TRBJ2-5, with D unclear. The CDR3 length is 15 residues. Looked up from germline, CDR1 is SGHDN and CDR2 is FVKESK. The V gene lost 1 base and the J gene lost 2 bases, with 11 bases spanning the gap. CDR3 nucleotide sequence: TGTGCCAGCAGCCAAGTCCGGAGAGAGCAAGAGACCCAGTACTTC. As protein: CASSQVRREQETQYF.

The chain links TRBV7-3 to TRBJ2-5; the D gene is possibly TRBD1 (7 bases). Trimming shortened V by 5 bases and J by 5 bases, and 18 bases separated the two germline ends. CDR1 is SGHTA, CDR2 FQGTGA, per germline. CDR3 length: 15 residues. CDR3 sequence (DNA): TGTGCCAGCAGCCCCCAGGGCAGGGGGAGGGAGACCCAGTACTTC. This gives the protein CASSPQGRGRETQYF.

The chain is built from TRBV4-2 and TRBJ1-2; D perhaps matches TRBD1 (6 bases). The CDR3 covers 17 residues. The germline V gene encodes CDR1 LGHNA and CDR2 YNFKEQ. V shed 4 bases and J shed 6 bases, with 24 bases lying between them. The CDR3 sequence is CASSPRVQGVDLHGYTF. The CDR3 DNA follows: TGTGCCAGCAGCCCGAGGGTACAGGGAGTAGATCTCCATGGCTACACCTTC.

This clone was observed once. V usage is TRBV10-3 and J usage is TRBJ1-6; a possible D gene is TRBD1 (5 bases). The CDR3 totals 14 residues. The germline V gene encodes CDR1 ENHRY and CDR2 SYGVKD. Trimming cost V 0 bases and J 9 bases, with 9 bases left between them. The CDR3 nucleotides read TGTGCCATCAGTGAGTCCCAGGGTACTTCACCCCTCCACTTT. This codes for CAISESQGTSPLHF.

CDR3 region: CASSYSGAREQYF. The CDR3 nucleotides read TGTGCCAGCAGTTACTCTGGGGCTAGGGAGCAGTACTTC. The V call is TRBV6-5, the J call TRBJ2-7, with D perhaps matching TRBD1 (5 bases). The germline gives CDR1 MNHEY, CDR2 SVGAGI. The ends were cut back, 0 bases at V and 7 bases at J, with 10 bases in the middle. CDR3 length: 13 amino acids.

The rearrangement links TRBV10-1 to TRBJ2-7, with D possibly TRBD2 on 5 matching bases. The V end was cut by 3 bases, the J end by 2 bases, with 17 bases between. Per germline, CDR1 WNHNN and CDR2 SYGVQD (reference sequence). This CDR3 contains 16 residues. This chain's CDR3 is CASSEFTTGRAYEQYF. CDR3 nucleotides: TGCGCCAGCAGTGAATTCACGACGGGGAGAGCCTACGAGCAGTACTTC.